A selection of T cell receptor beta chains follows, all from one sample in a study of blood T cell repertoires in COVID-19. Assay used: immunoSEQ multiplex PCR; TCRdb lists only in-frame clones, some missing. The sample has some 300,000 clones, 88% seen once. Specimen: PBMCs or T cells enriched from blood (not recorded which). Receptors were obtained from a woman aged 55 to 70 in a cohort exposed to, infected with or recovered from COVID-19 (not recorded which). Both conserved end residues are part of each CDR3. A D gene is named only where the DNA matches it firmly. Some rows mark clone size as missing; the rest say once, few, many or name a class of expanded clone.

D gene: NA; J gene: TRBJ2-1; V gene: TRBV30; clone size: NA; CDR3 length: 13; CDR3 protein: CAWSVLRGNEQFF; CDR3 DNA: TGTGCCTGGAGTGTACTTAGGGGGAATGAGCAGTTCTTC
D gene: NA; J gene: TRBJ2-6; V gene: TRBV9; clone size: NA; CDR3 length: 17; CDR3 protein: CASSVGTGSSGANVLTF; CDR3 DNA: TGTGCCAGCAGCGTAGGAACAGGGAGCTCTGGGGCCAACGTCCTGACTTTC
D gene: NA; J gene: TRBJ1-6; V gene: TRBV5-8; clone size: NA; CDR3 length: 14; CDR3 protein: CASSLDGVRSPLHF; CDR3 DNA: TGTGCCAGCAGCTTGGACGGGGTTCGTTCACCCCTCCACTTT
D gene: NA; J gene: TRBJ1-4; V gene: TRBV6-5; clone size: NA; CDR3 length: 15; CDR3 protein: CASLRGSRGNEKLFF; CDR3 DNA: TGTGCCAGCTTAAGAGGGAGCAGGGGTAATGAAAAACTGTTTTTT
D gene: NA; J gene: TRBJ2-1; V gene: TRBV21-1; clone size: NA; CDR3 length: 13; CDR3 protein: CASGTFNYNEQFF; CDR3 DNA: TGTGCCAGCGGCACTTTTAACTACAATGAGCAGTTCTTC
D gene: NA; J gene: TRBJ2-7; V gene: TRBV19; clone size: few; CDR3 length: 14; CDR3 protein: CASSIYNLPCEQYF; CDR3 DNA: TGTGCCAGTAGTATTTACAATCTGCCCTGCGAGCAGTACTTC
D gene: NA; J gene: TRBJ1-5; V gene: TRBV5-8; clone size: NA; CDR3 length: 13; CDR3 protein: CASSLDRNQPQHF; CDR3 DNA: TGTGCCAGCAGCTTGGACAGAAATCAGCCCCAGCATTTT
D gene: TRBD2; J gene: TRBJ2-7; V gene: TRBV9; clone size: NA; CDR3 length: 16; CDR3 protein: CASSDQRLAGVFEQYF; CDR3 DNA: TGTGCCAGCAGCGATCAGAGACTAGCGGGAGTTTTCGAGCAGTACTTC
D gene: NA; J gene: TRBJ2-7; V gene: TRBV12-3/TRBV12-4; clone size: NA; CDR3 length: 11; CDR3 protein: CASTSTYEQYF; CDR3 DNA: TGTGCCAGCACTAGCACTTACGAGCAGTACTTC
D gene: TRBD1; J gene: TRBJ1-5; V gene: TRBV2; clone size: NA; CDR3 length: 13; CDR3 protein: CASTRDRYQPQHF; CDR3 DNA: TGTGCCAGCACCCGGGACAGATATCAGCCCCAGCATTTT
D gene: NA; J gene: TRBJ1-3; V gene: TRBV9; clone size: NA; CDR3 length: 15; CDR3 protein: CASSVGEGSGNTIYF; CDR3 DNA: TGTGCCAGCAGCGTCGGCGAGGGCTCTGGAAACACCATATATTTT
D gene: NA; J gene: TRBJ2-3; V gene: TRBV27; clone size: NA; CDR3 length: 15; CDR3 protein: CASSFYRSSTDTQYF; CDR3 DNA: TGTGCCAGCAGTTTTTACAGGTCTAGCACAGATACGCAGTATTTT
D gene: TRBD1; J gene: TRBJ1-6; V gene: TRBV28; clone size: NA; CDR3 length: 15; CDR3 protein: CASSTTGGEGKTLHF; CDR3 DNA: TGTGCCAGCAGTACGACAGGGGGCGAGGGGAAGACCCTCCACTTT
D gene: TRBD1; J gene: TRBJ2-1; V gene: TRBV28; clone size: few; CDR3 length: 16; CDR3 protein: CASSSMTGKKGNEQFF; CDR3 DNA: TGTGCCAGCAGTAGCATGACAGGGAAAAAAGGCAATGAGCAGTTCTTC
D gene: TRBD1; J gene: TRBJ1-1; V gene: TRBV19; clone size: NA; CDR3 length: 13; CDR3 protein: CASSPRTGTEAFF; CDR3 DNA: TGTGCCAGTAGTCCCCGGACAGGGACTGAAGCTTTCTTT
D gene: TRBD2; J gene: TRBJ2-7; V gene: TRBV2; clone size: NA; CDR3 length: 16; CDR3 protein: CASSGKGSGRTYEQYF; CDR3 DNA: TGTGCCAGCAGTGGTAAGGGTAGCGGGAGAACCTACGAGCAGTACTTC
D gene: TRBD1; J gene: TRBJ1-5; V gene: TRBV4-3; clone size: NA; CDR3 length: 15; CDR3 protein: CASSPRQGANQPQHF; CDR3 DNA: TGCGCCAGCAGCCCACGACAGGGGGCTAATCAGCCCCAGCATTTT
D gene: TRBD2; J gene: TRBJ2-7; V gene: TRBV5-1; clone size: NA; CDR3 length: 15; CDR3 protein: CASSQAGTRGYEQYF; CDR3 DNA: TGCGCCAGCAGCCAGGCAGGGACTAGGGGTTACGAGCAGTACTTC
D gene: TRBD2; J gene: TRBJ2-3; V gene: TRBV5-4; clone size: NA; CDR3 length: 16; CDR3 protein: CASSSGLALSTDTQYF; CDR3 DNA: TGTGCCAGCAGCTCCGGACTAGCCCTTAGCACAGATACGCAGTATTTT
D gene: TRBD2; J gene: TRBJ2-7; V gene: TRBV7-2; clone size: NA; CDR3 length: 15; CDR3 protein: CASSLSTSGSYEQYF; CDR3 DNA: TGTGCCAGCAGCTTATCGACTAGCGGGAGTTACGAGCAGTACTTC
D gene: TRBD2; J gene: TRBJ2-1; V gene: TRBV5-1; clone size: NA; CDR3 length: 17; CDR3 protein: CASSPGGRTSGRDEQFF; CDR3 DNA: TGCGCCAGCAGCCCGGGGGGAAGGACTAGCGGGAGGGATGAGCAGTTCTTC
D gene: TRBD1; J gene: TRBJ1-6; V gene: TRBV7-8; clone size: NA; CDR3 length: 18; CDR3 protein: CASSLSPGTGRNNSPLHF; CDR3 DNA: TGTGCCAGCAGCTTAAGCCCTGGGACAGGGCGGAATAATTCACCCCTCCACTTT
D gene: TRBD1; J gene: TRBJ2-7; V gene: TRBV2; clone size: NA; CDR3 length: 14; CDR3 protein: CASSEPGQGSEQYF; CDR3 DNA: TGTGCCAGCAGTGAACCGGGACAGGGCAGTGAGCAGTACTTC
D gene: NA; J gene: TRBJ1-5; V gene: TRBV2; clone size: NA; CDR3 length: 15; CDR3 protein: CASIKDIYSNQPQHF; CDR3 DNA: TGTGCCAGCATTAAGGACATCTATAGCAATCAGCCCCAGCATTTT
D gene: NA; J gene: TRBJ2-3; V gene: TRBV9; clone size: NA; CDR3 length: 15; CDR3 protein: CASSPGSSSTDTQYF; CDR3 DNA: TGTGCCAGCAGCCCCGGGTCTTCTAGCACAGATACGCAGTATTTT
D gene: NA; J gene: TRBJ1-2; V gene: TRBV10-1; clone size: NA; CDR3 length: 15; CDR3 protein: CASSESMDRNEGYTF; CDR3 DNA: TGCGCCAGCAGTGAGTCCATGGACAGAAACGAAGGCTACACCTTC
D gene: NA; J gene: TRBJ2-4; V gene: TRBV13; clone size: NA; CDR3 length: 14; CDR3 protein: CASSPLLAKNIQYF; CDR3 DNA: TGTGCCAGCAGCCCACTATTAGCCAAAAACATTCAGTACTTC
D gene: TRBD2; J gene: TRBJ2-1; V gene: TRBV13; clone size: NA; CDR3 length: 17; CDR3 protein: CASSAELAGEYYNEQFF; CDR3 DNA: TGTGCCAGCAGCGCTGAACTAGCGGGAGAATACTACAATGAGCAGTTCTTC
D gene: TRBD1; J gene: TRBJ1-4; V gene: TRBV24-1; clone size: NA; CDR3 length: 15; CDR3 protein: CATSDSRTGGEKLFF; CDR3 DNA: TGTGCCACCAGTGATTCCCGGACAGGCGGAGAAAAACTGTTTTTT
D gene: TRBD1; J gene: TRBJ1-2; V gene: TRBV29-1; clone size: NA; CDR3 length: 13; CDR3 protein: CSVGTGSGYGYTF; CDR3 DNA: TGCAGCGTTGGGACAGGGTCGGGCTATGGCTACACCTTC
D gene: TRBD2; J gene: TRBJ2-7; V gene: TRBV9; clone size: NA; CDR3 length: 14; CDR3 protein: CASSPGTSPDEQYF; CDR3 DNA: TGTGCCAGCAGCCCGGGGACTAGCCCAGACGAGCAGTACTTC
D gene: TRBD1; J gene: TRBJ1-6; V gene: TRBV10-2; clone size: NA; CDR3 length: 14; CDR3 protein: CASISGTGSNTLHF; CDR3 DNA: TGCGCCAGCATCTCCGGGACAGGCTCTAACACCCTCCACTTT
D gene: NA; J gene: TRBJ2-3; V gene: TRBV24-1; clone size: NA; CDR3 length: 15; CDR3 protein: CATSEVGGGTDTQYF; CDR3 DNA: TGTGCCACCAGTGAGGTGGGAGGAGGAACAGATACGCAGTATTTT
D gene: TRBD2; J gene: TRBJ2-1; V gene: TRBV11-2; clone size: NA; CDR3 length: 15; CDR3 protein: CASSPGLAGGYEQFF; CDR3 DNA: TGTGCCAGCAGCCCTGGACTAGCGGGAGGGTATGAGCAGTTCTTC
D gene: TRBD1; J gene: TRBJ2-2; V gene: TRBV5-4; clone size: NA; CDR3 length: 16; CDR3 protein: CASSFPTGMNTGELFF; CDR3 DNA: TGTGCCAGCAGCTTTCCGACAGGGATGAACACCGGGGAGCTGTTTTTT
D gene: TRBD2; J gene: TRBJ2-1; V gene: TRBV7-2; clone size: few; CDR3 length: 16; CDR3 protein: CASRAGGTSVYNEQFF; CDR3 DNA: TGTGCCAGCAGGGCTGGGGGGACTAGCGTCTACAATGAGCAGTTCTTC
D gene: NA; J gene: TRBJ1-3; V gene: TRBV28; clone size: NA; CDR3 length: 15; CDR3 protein: CASSLTGYAGNTIYF; CDR3 DNA: TGTGCCAGCAGTTTGACAGGATACGCTGGAAACACCATATATTTT
D gene: TRBD1; J gene: TRBJ1-4; V gene: TRBV15; clone size: NA; CDR3 length: 14; CDR3 protein: CATSRGTGGEKLFF; CDR3 DNA: TGTGCCACCAGCAGAGGGACAGGGGGCGAAAAACTGTTTTTT
D gene: TRBD2; J gene: TRBJ2-4; V gene: TRBV4-1; clone size: once; CDR3 length: 19; CDR3 protein: CASSQEGTSGGAAKNIQYF; CDR3 DNA: TGCGCCAGCAGCCAAGAGGGGACTAGCGGGGGAGCTGCCAAAAACATTCAGTACTTC
D gene: NA; J gene: TRBJ2-1; V gene: TRBV20-1; clone size: NA; CDR3 length: 11; CDR3 protein: CSAYNPGGQFF; CDR3 DNA: TGCAGTGCTTATAATCCCGGTGGGCAGTTCTTC
D gene: NA; J gene: TRBJ2-7; V gene: TRBV7-9; clone size: NA; CDR3 length: 14; CDR3 protein: CASSGDRSLNEQYF; CDR3 DNA: TGTGCCAGCAGCGGCGACAGGAGTCTGAACGAGCAGTACTTC
D gene: TRBD2; J gene: TRBJ2-1; V gene: TRBV2; clone size: NA; CDR3 length: 14; CDR3 protein: CASSGLAGRYEQFF; CDR3 DNA: TGTGCCAGCAGTGGACTAGCGGGACGTTATGAGCAGTTCTTC
D gene: TRBD2; J gene: TRBJ2-1; V gene: TRBV3-1/TRBV3-2; clone size: NA; CDR3 length: 15; CDR3 protein: CASGALGRESHEQFF; CDR3 DNA: TGTGCCAGCGGGGCACTAGGGCGGGAGTCCCATGAGCAGTTCTTC
D gene: TRBD2; J gene: TRBJ2-1; V gene: TRBV7-7; clone size: NA; CDR3 length: 15; CDR3 protein: CASSLAGGPNNEQFF; CDR3 DNA: TGTGCTAGCAGCTTAGCGGGAGGGCCAAACAATGAGCAGTTCTTC
D gene: TRBD1; J gene: TRBJ2-7; V gene: TRBV19; clone size: NA; CDR3 length: 14; CDR3 protein: CASSPGTGVYEQYF; CDR3 DNA: TGTGCCAGTAGTCCCGGGACAGGGGTCTACGAGCAGTACTTC
D gene: TRBD2; J gene: TRBJ2-7; V gene: TRBV19; clone size: NA; CDR3 length: 17; CDR3 protein: CASSKDSGTSVHYEQYF; CDR3 DNA: TGTGCCAGTAGTAAGGACTCCGGGACTAGCGTACACTACGAGCAGTACTTC
D gene: TRBD2; J gene: TRBJ2-7; V gene: TRBV28; clone size: NA; CDR3 length: 15; CDR3 protein: CASSTLAGGQGEQYF; CDR3 DNA: TGTGCCAGCAGCACCCTAGCGGGAGGGCAGGGCGAGCAGTACTTC
D gene: NA; J gene: TRBJ2-7; V gene: TRBV27; clone size: NA; CDR3 length: 14; CDR3 protein: CASSSRDTTYEQYF; CDR3 DNA: TGTGCCAGCAGTTCCCGGGACACAACCTACGAGCAGTACTTC
D gene: TRBD2; J gene: TRBJ2-1; V gene: TRBV11-3; clone size: NA; CDR3 length: 15; CDR3 protein: CASSLEAGGRNEQFF; CDR3 DNA: TGTGCCAGCAGCTTAGAAGCGGGAGGGCGTAATGAGCAGTTCTTC
D gene: TRBD1; J gene: TRBJ1-1; V gene: TRBV28; clone size: NA; CDR3 length: 14; CDR3 protein: CASSTGGAITEAFF; CDR3 DNA: TGTGCCAGCAGTACAGGGGGGGCCATCACTGAAGCTTTCTTT
D gene: NA; J gene: TRBJ2-1; V gene: TRBV27; clone size: NA; CDR3 length: 18; CDR3 protein: CASSPTLPTGLSYNEQFF; CDR3 DNA: TGTGCCAGCAGTCCAACCCTACCGACAGGTCTCTCCTACAATGAGCAGTTCTTC
D gene: NA; J gene: TRBJ2-7; V gene: TRBV21-1; clone size: NA; CDR3 length: 16; CDR3 protein: CASSKVGPPPSDEQYF; CDR3 DNA: TGTGCCAGCAGCAAAGTGGGGCCACCTCCCTCCGACGAGCAGTACTTC
D gene: TRBD1; J gene: TRBJ1-2; V gene: TRBV5-5; clone size: NA; CDR3 length: 14; CDR3 protein: CASSLTGGNYGYTF; CDR3 DNA: TGTGCCAGCAGCTTAACAGGGGGTAACTATGGCTACACCTTC
D gene: TRBD1; J gene: TRBJ2-7; V gene: TRBV7-9; clone size: NA; CDR3 length: 14; CDR3 protein: CASSWDRPAYEQYF; CDR3 DNA: TGTGCCAGCAGCTGGGACAGGCCTGCCTACGAGCAGTACTTC
D gene: TRBD1; J gene: TRBJ2-6; V gene: TRBV7-3; clone size: NA; CDR3 length: 18; CDR3 protein: CASKGDRGLASGANVLTF; CDR3 DNA: TGTGCCAGCAAAGGGGACAGGGGGCTCGCCTCTGGGGCCAACGTCCTGACTTTC
D gene: NA; J gene: TRBJ2-7; V gene: TRBV7-8; clone size: NA; CDR3 length: 15; CDR3 protein: CASSLRRAEYYEQYF; CDR3 DNA: TGTGCCAGCAGCTTAAGGCGAGCGGAGTACTACGAGCAGTACTTC
D gene: NA; J gene: TRBJ2-7; V gene: TRBV30; clone size: NA; CDR3 length: 12; CDR3 protein: CAYAGLTYEQYF; CDR3 DNA: TGTGCCTACGCAGGGCTAACCTACGAGCAGTACTTC
D gene: NA; J gene: TRBJ2-2; V gene: TRBV27; clone size: NA; CDR3 length: 12; CDR3 protein: CASSFLPGELFF; CDR3 DNA: TGTGCCAGCAGTTTCCTCCCCGGGGAGCTGTTTTTT